The T cell receptor (beta chain) under discussion was sequenced for a study of early T cells in non-severe SARS-CoV-2 infection. This clonotype was seen ten or more times. Its antigen remains unknown. Individual cDNA molecules received unique molecular identifiers. TCRdb reprocessed the 5' RACE reads with MiXCR, giving one entry per CDR3 protein. Among about 64,000 distinct CDR3 sequences, 7% to 9.5% were seen once, and the ten largest hold around 15%. Study-wide results and caveats: VDJdb matching favored anti-spike CD8 responses, missing private and CD4 specificities.

The germline V and J ends were trimmed by 2 bases and 0 bases, with 14 bases remaining between them. CDR3 size: 16 residues. Germline CDR1 reads SQVTM; CDR2 reads ANQGSEA. This chain joins TRBV29-1 and TRBJ2-1; a possible D gene is TRBD2 (6 bases). This TCR derives from an adult who was a healthcare worker with PCR-confirmed SARS-CoV-2 infection or an uninfected control (not recorded which). The source material was whole blood, sampled at baseline. The CDR3, as DNA: TGCAGCGTTGAATCGCTAGCGAGTAGCTCCTACAATGAGCAGTTCTTC. Amino acid sequence: CSVESLASSSYNEQFF.